What follows are 30 T cell receptor beta chains derived from one specimen sequenced in a study of blood T cell repertoires in COVID-19. The protocol was immunoSEQ multiplex PCR, while the TCRdb copy is restricted to in-frame clones and leaves out a portion. The profile shows under 200,000 clones, about 81% of them singletons. Sequenced sample: PBMCs or T cells enriched from blood (not recorded which). The receptors derive from a man between 50 and 59 years old who had recovered from COVID-19.

This chain connects TRBV5-1 to TRBJ2-1; 11 bases match TRBD1. The CDR3 has 19 amino acids. From germline, CDR1 is SGHRS and CDR2 YFSETQ. The V segment lost 4 bases and the J segment 3 bases; nucleotides outside the gene matches: 15. Here the CDR3 reads CASSPRDRGLTSDYNEQFF. The CDR3 bases are TGCGCCAGCAGCCCCCGGGACAGGGGGTTAACCTCTGACTACAATGAGCAGTTCTTC.

The chain combines TRBV6-2 or TRBV6-3 with TRBJ2-3; D may be TRBD2 (6 bases). Germline loops: CDR1 MNHEY, CDR2 SVGEGT. The ends were cut back, 6 bases at V and 3 bases at J, with 16 bases in the middle. The CDR3 has 15 amino acids. The CDR3 loop reads CASRPHGGGTDTQYF. The CDR3 DNA reads as TGTGCCAGCAGGCCTCACGGGGGAGGTACAGATACGCAGTATTTT.

This clone was observed a single time. The chain carries TRBV29-1 and TRBJ2-5; 9 positions match TRBD2. V lost 3 bases, J lost 0 bases, and 5 bases stayed unmatched. CDR1 SQVTM and CDR2 ANQGSEA come from the germline V gene. CDR3 length: 15 amino acids. As DNA, the CDR3 is TGCAGCGTTGAGTGGGCGGGGGGGTACCAAGAGACCCAGTACTTC. As protein: CSVEWAGGYQETQYF.

The chain's CDR3 is CASSRLLAGYEQFF. The CDR3, as DNA: TGTGCCAGCAGTCGCCTACTAGCGGGGTATGAGCAGTTCTTC. V and J are TRBV6-5 and TRBJ2-1, with 10 bases that match TRBD2. Germline loops: CDR1 MNHEY, CDR2 SVGAGI. V was pared by 5 bases and J by 8 bases, with 6 bases of the junction left unmatched. This CDR3 contains 14 residues.

This chain links TRBV19 with TRBJ2-3; 12 bases line up with TRBD2. The CDR3 sequence is 16 residues long. Germline-derived CDR1 and CDR2 are LNHDA and SQIVND (reference sequence). The V and J ends lost 2 bases and 0 bases, in that order; junction bases with no gene match: 0. The CDR3 is CASSILAGGSTDTQYF. CDR3 nucleotide sequence: TGTGCCAGTAGTATACTAGCGGGGGGGAGCACAGATACGCAGTATTTT.

V and J are TRBV6-5 and TRBJ1-2, with D uncertain. This CDR3 region has 15 residues. V lost 0 bases and J lost 4, with 12 bases in between. Germline V gives CDR1 MNHEY, CDR2 SVGAGI. The CDR3 coding sequence is TGTGCCAGCAGTTACTCGGTGCCGACAAGCTATGGCTACACCTTC. The encoded protein is CASSYSVPTSYGYTF.

This chain's CDR3 is CASSFGLAGGNSYNEQFF. DNA for the CDR3: TGTGCCAGCAGCTTCGGCTTAGCGGGGGGGAACTCCTACAATGAGCAGTTCTTC. The chain is built from TRBV7-8 and TRBJ2-1, with TRBD2 identical over 11 bases. The CDR3 loop spans 18 amino acids. V was pared by 3 bases and J by 0 bases, with 7 bases of the junction left unmatched. CDR1 is SGHVS, CDR2 FQNEAQ, per germline.

This clone was picked up many times. The chain joins TRBV6-4 to TRBJ2-3; 12 bases are shared with TRBD1. V shed 3 bases and J 4 bases; nucleotides not matched to a gene: 2. The CDR3 contains 15 residues. In germline, CDR1 is MRHNA, CDR2 SNTAGT. As DNA, the CDR3 is TGTGCCAGCAGTGAGGGGACAGGGGGCCCAGATACGCAGTATTTT. The encoded protein is CASSEGTGGPDTQYF.

This rearrangement joins TRBV16 to TRBJ1-2; D possibly corresponds to TRBD1 (6 bases). The germline V and J ends were trimmed by 1 base and 4 bases, with 10 bases remaining between them. Germline V gene sequence: CDR1 KGHSY, CDR2 FQNENV. The CDR3 sequence is 14 residues long. This CDR3 reads CASSQLTGVYGYTF. CDR3 DNA: TGTGCCAGCAGCCAATTGACAGGTGTCTATGGCTACACCTTC. The entire variable domain, with the rest obtained from reference TRBV16 and TRBJ1-2, is as follows: GEEVAQTPKHLVRGEGQKAKLYCAPIKGHSYVFWYQQVLKNEFKFLISFQNENVFDETGMPKERFSAKCLPNSPCSLEIQATKLEDSAVYFCASSQLTGVYGYTFGSGTRLTVV.

This clone occurred a few times. The CDR3, as DNA: TGTGCCAGCAGCTCTCGCGTAGCAGCGGGGGGGCATCTGTATTTT. The encoded protein is CASSSRVAAGGHLYF. V gene TRBV7-6 combines with J gene TRBJ2-3; 10 bases align to TRBD2. Germline V gene lookup returns CDR1 SGHVS and CDR2 FNYEAQ. The CDR3 totals 15 residues. V shed 4 bases and J 14 bases; nucleotides not matched to a gene: 15.

The J gene is TRBJ2-7, the V gene TRBV7-9; D is possibly TRBD1 (6 bases). This CDR3 has 16 amino acids. Trimming shortened V by 4 bases and J by 5 bases, and 21 bases separated the two germline ends. Germline V gives CDR1 SEHNR, CDR2 FQNEAQ (reference sequence). CDR3 sequence reads: CASSSEQGRTPHEQYF. CDR3 sequence (DNA): TGTGCCAGCAGCTCAGAACAGGGAAGAACCCCCCACGAGCAGTACTTC.

In this sample, this clone turned up once. The V gene is TRBV5-4, the J gene TRBJ1-1; the D gene is possibly TRBD1 (5 bases). The CDR3 runs to 14 residues. Trimming took 1 base from V and 2 from J, leaving 9 bases between them. Germline V lookup: CDR1 SGHNT, CDR2 YYREEE (reference sequence). CDR3 DNA sequence: TGTGCCAGCAGCTTGCAGGGCGCAAACACTGAAGCTTTCTTT. This codes for CASSLQGANTEAFF.

Remarks on this clone: A junction end diverges from the germline sequence, so it may reflect a read error. The chain has TRBV18 and TRBJ2-5; 9 positions agree with TRBD2. The CDR3 loop spans 13 amino acids. In germline, CDR1 is KGHSH, CDR2 LQKENI. CDR3 coding DNA: TGTGCCAGCTCACCACCGGCTAGCGGGGTCCACCACTTC. This codes for CASSPPASGVHHF.

The rearrangement joins TRBV30 to TRBJ1-6, with D maybe TRBD1 (5 bases). V dropped 0 bases and J dropped 10 bases, with 10 bases sitting between them. From germline, CDR1 is GTSNPN and CDR2 SVGIG (reference sequence). The CDR3 contains 13 residues. In DNA form, the CDR3 reads TGTGCCTGGAGTGTAGGGGTAGGCTCACCCCTCCACTTT. Residues: CAWSVGVGSPLHF.

This chain uses TRBV14 with TRBJ2-2; tentatively, D is TRBD1 (6 bases). Trimming took off 4 bases at V and 5 bases at J, with 8 bases between the two ends. CDR1 and CDR2 from the germline V gene are SGHDN and FVKESK. CDR3 length: 13 amino acids. The CDR3 spells CASSPDRTGELFF. CDR3 bases: TGTGCCAGCAGCCCCGACAGGACCGGGGAGCTGTTTTTT.

V usage is TRBV7-2 and J usage is TRBJ2-7; D is undetermined. The germline CDR1 and CDR2 sequences are SGHTA and FQGNSA. Deletions cut 1 base from V and 2 bases from J, with 9 bases between. This CDR3 has 14 amino acids. DNA for the CDR3: TGTGCCAGCAGCTTAGATTTCTCAGCCTACGAGCAGTACTTC. Protein product: CASSLDFSAYEQYF.

This chain joins TRBV9 and TRBJ2-3; 7 bases map to TRBD2. Germline V gene lookup returns CDR1 SGDLS and CDR2 YYNGEE. The CDR3 has 14 residues. V gave up 2 bases and J gave up 1 base; unmatched junction bases: 1. As DNA, the CDR3 is TGTGCCAGCAGCGTCCGGGGGGGCACAGATACGCAGTATTTT. Translation: CASSVRGGTDTQYF.

The CDR3 here is CASSIIPGNSPLHF. In DNA form, the CDR3 reads TGTGCCAGTAGTATAATCCCCGGTAATTCACCCCTCCACTTT. This chain uses TRBV19 with TRBJ1-6, with D uncertain. Germline loops: CDR1 LNHDA, CDR2 SQIVND (reference sequence). V was trimmed by 2 bases and J by 6 bases, leaving 8 bases between them. This CDR3 region has 14 residues.

The genes are TRBV7-2 and TRBJ1-2; 8 positions match TRBD1. This CDR3 has 14 residues. Germline lookup yields CDR1 SGHTA and CDR2 FQGNSA. Trimming at V came to 5 bases and at J to 3 bases, leaving 5 bases not matched to a gene. Here the CDR3 reads CASSTMTGDYGYTF. The CDR3 DNA reads TGTGCCAGCAGCACCATGACAGGGGACTATGGCTACACCTTC.

A few counts support this clone. This chain uses TRBV4-1 with TRBJ2-7, with D perhaps matching TRBD2 (5 bases). The CDR3 extends over 16 amino acids. V lost 1 base, J lost 2 bases, and 15 bases lay in between. Germline V lookup: CDR1 MGHRA, CDR2 YSYEKL. The CDR3 here is CASSQVTGNLPYEQYF. The CDR3 DNA reads TGCGCCAGCAGCCAAGTTACGGGGAATTTACCCTACGAGCAGTACTTC.

The V call is TRBV6-2 or TRBV6-3, the J call TRBJ2-7; perhaps TRBD2 as D (6 bases). The germline V gene has CDR1 MNHEY and CDR2 SVGEGT. Trimming removed 5 bases from V and 0 bases from J, with 11 bases in between. The CDR3 contains 14 residues. The CDR3 DNA follows: TGTGCCAGCAGTACGACTAGTACCTCCTACGAGCAGTACTTC. Translated, it gives CASSTTSTSYEQYF.

The J gene is TRBJ1-1, the V gene TRBV7-6, with D tentatively TRBD1 (6 bases). V was clipped by 0 bases and J by 4 bases, with 9 bases between them. The CDR3 contains 14 residues. CDR1 and CDR2 (germline): SGHVS, FNYEAQ. The CDR3 coding sequence is TGTGCCAGCAGCTTAGCCAGGGGCGGCACTGAAGCTTTCTTT. It is translated as CASSLARGGTEAFF.

The chain joins TRBV20-1 to TRBJ2-3; 9 bases align to TRBD2. The CDR3 covers 14 residues. From germline, CDR1 is DFQATT and CDR2 SNEGSKA (reference sequence). V shed 3 bases and J 4 bases; nucleotides not matched to a gene: 5. In DNA, the CDR3 is TGCAGTGCTAGTGCGGGGGGGCCGGCAGATACGCAGTATTTT. It codes for CSASAGGPADTQYF.

The rearrangement links TRBV5-1 to TRBJ1-1, with D possibly TRBD1 on 5 matching bases. This CDR3 has 14 amino acids. Germline CDR1 SGHRS, CDR2 YFSETQ. Trimming removed 2 bases from V and 2 bases from J, with 10 bases in between. As DNA, the CDR3 is TGCGCCAGCAGCTTTGACAGCCCAAACACTGAAGCTTTCTTT. Amino acid sequence: CASSFDSPNTEAFF.

The chain is built from TRBV11-1 and TRBJ1-6; possible D gene TRBD1, 6 bases. Trimming removed 5 bases from V and 9 bases from J, with 17 bases in between. The CDR3 runs to 15 residues. Germline V gene lookup returns CDR1 SGHAT and CDR2 FQDESV (reference sequence). The CDR3 DNA reads TGTGCCAGCAGCCAAGGAACAGGGCATGTTTCACCCCTCCACTTT. It yields the protein CASSQGTGHVSPLHF. Full variable domain (rest looked up from reference TRBV11-1 and TRBJ1-6): EAEVAQSPRYKITEKSQAVAFWCDPISGHATLYWYRQILGQGPELLVQFQDESVVDDSQLPKDRFSAERLKGVDSTLKIQPAELGDSAMYLCASSQGTGHVSPLHFGNGTRLTVT.

This chain links TRBV7-9 with TRBJ1-1; 7 nucleotides line up with TRBD1. The CDR3 runs 15 residues. The V gene end was trimmed by 1 base and the J gene end by 4 bases; junction bases not matched to a gene: 6. The germline CDR1 and CDR2 sequences are SEHNR and FQNEAQ (reference sequence). The CDR3, as DNA: TGTGCCAGCAGCTTAGTCCAGGGGGTACGCACTGAAGCTTTCTTT. As protein: CASSLVQGVRTEAFF. The full variable domain, with the rest looked up from reference TRBV7-9 and TRBJ1-1, is DTGVSQNPRHKITKRGQNVTFRCDPISEHNRLYWYRQTLGQGPEFLTYFQNEAQLEKSRLLSDRFSAERPKGSFSTLEIQRTEQGDSAMYLCASSLVQGVRTEAFFGQGTRLTVV.

The chain carries TRBV7-2 and TRBJ1-2, with D hard to call. The length of the CDR3 is 13 residues. The germline V and J ends were trimmed by 2 bases and 1 base, with 5 bases remaining between them. Germline CDR1 reads SGHTA; CDR2 reads FQGNSA. DNA for the CDR3: TGTGCCAGCAGCTTACAGATTAACTATGGCTACACCTTC. As protein: CASSLQINYGYTF. Full variable domain (remainder filled in from reference TRBV7-2 and TRBJ1-2): GAGVSQSPSNKVTEKGKDVELRCDPISGHTALYWYRQSLGQGLEFLIYFQGNSAPDKSGLPSDRFSAERTGGSVSTLTIQRTQQEDSAVYLCASSLQINYGYTFGSGTRLTVV.

The V gene is TRBV7-9, the J gene TRBJ2-1; no reliable D call. Per the germline V gene, CDR1 is SEHNR and CDR2 is FQNEAQ (reference sequence). With 1 base removed from V and 8 bases from J, the gap between germline ends came to 18 bases. There are 16 residues in the CDR3. The CDR3 DNA is TGTGCCAGCAGCTTAGAGGCACTGGCAGCGATAGATGAGCAGTTCTTC. Protein: CASSLEALAAIDEQFF.

The chain links TRBV3-1 (or the pseudogene TRBV3-2) to TRBJ1-6; possibly TRBD1 for D (6 bases). The CDR3 is 13 amino acids. The germline gives CDR1 LGHDT, CDR2 YNNKEL (reference sequence). V dropped 5 bases and J dropped 9 bases, with 11 bases sitting between them. The CDR3 nucleotides read TGTGCCAGCAGCGGGGGGGCAGGTTCACCCCTCCACTTT. This sequence encodes CASSGGAGSPLHF.

The chain combines TRBV7-9 with TRBJ1-4; D unclear. The CDR3 is 14 amino acids. Germline loops: CDR1 SEHNR, CDR2 FQNEAQ (reference sequence). Trimming removed 5 bases from V and 2 bases from J, with 9 bases in between. CDR3 region: CASSAEWTNEKLFF. In DNA, the CDR3 is TGTGCCAGCAGCGCGGAGTGGACTAATGAAAAACTGTTTTTT.